These 30 T cell receptor beta chains were sequenced from one sample in a study of cytomegalovirus exposure and HLA in healthy donors. Amplification used 60 Vbeta primers and 13 Jbeta primers. Repertoires were generated with immunoSEQ multiplex PCR, while TCRdb's copy carries only in-frame clones and drops some. This sample has more than 150,000 clones; 60% to 85% occur once, and the top ten carry about 2.9%. The material sequenced was PBMCs. Every receptor here comes from a woman in her 50s in good health and CMV-seropositive.

The rearrangement links TRBV29-1 to TRBJ2-7; no clear D. Germline-derived CDR1 and CDR2 are SQVTM and ANQGSEA. The CDR3 runs 12 residues. V lost 7 bases and J 5 bases, leaving 15 bases between the germline ends. CDR3 amino acids: CSGKTNGHEQYF. CDR3 coding DNA: TGCAGCGGAAAGACAAATGGGCACGAGCAGTACTTC.

V is TRBV19 and J is TRBJ2-7; 7 nucleotides match TRBD2. Per germline, CDR1 LNHDA and CDR2 SQIVND (reference sequence). CDR3 length: 13 residues. J gave up 5 bases and V 10 bases, and 11 bases lay outside the gene matches. The CDR3 protein is CATAGESDHEQYF. For the CDR3, the DNA is TGTGCCACCGCGGGAGAATCAGATCACGAGCAGTACTTC.

V usage is TRBV7-9 and J usage is TRBJ1-2; weak D call: TRBD1 (5 bases). Germline V CDR1 and CDR2: SEHNR, FQNEAQ (reference sequence). V dropped 1 base and J dropped 4 bases, with 13 bases sitting between them. CDR3 length equals 15 residues. The CDR3 reads CASSLVRDRGYGYTF. CDR3 coding DNA: TGTGCCAGCAGCTTAGTCAGGGATCGCGGCTATGGCTACACCTTC.

The V gene is TRBV30, the J gene TRBJ1-1, with 7 nucleotides matching TRBD1. The V gene end was trimmed by 2 bases and the J gene end by 5 bases; junction bases not matched to a gene: 5. This CDR3 contains 13 residues. The germline CDR1 and CDR2 sequences are GTSNPN and SVGIG (reference sequence). This CDR3 reads CAWSTGVATEAFF. In DNA, the CDR3 is TGTGCCTGGAGTACAGGGGTGGCGACTGAAGCTTTCTTT.

In its sample, this clone was seen once. The genes are TRBV5-1 and TRBJ2-5; 7 bases are shared with TRBD2. V shed 1 base, J shed 1 base, and the junction held 4 bases outside the gene matches. The CDR3 sequence is 15 residues long. From germline, CDR1 is SGHRS and CDR2 YFSETQ. CDR3 DNA: TGCGCCAGCAGCTTGAGGGCTAGCGGCCAAGAGACCCAGTACTTC. Protein: CASSLRASGQETQYF.

This clone occurred a few times. This chain connects TRBV7-2 to TRBJ2-5; 9 bases are a match to TRBD1. Germline V gene lookup returns CDR1 SGHTA and CDR2 FQGNSA. The V and J ends lost 3 bases and 1 base, in that order; junction bases with no gene match: 0. The CDR3 loop spans 14 amino acids. CDR3 nucleotide sequence: TGTGCCAGCAGCTTGACAGGGGGCCAAGAGACCCAGTACTTC. Amino acids: CASSLTGGQETQYF.

The chain recombines TRBV15 with TRBJ2-5; tentatively, D is TRBD1 (6 bases). CDR1 LNHNV and CDR2 YYDKDF come from the germline V gene (reference sequence). The CDR3 sequence is 17 residues long. V lost 8 bases to trimming and J lost 3 bases, with 25 bases between them. This CDR3 is CATVPVGAGLGEETQYF. The CDR3 region has the DNA TGTGCCACCGTCCCGGTGGGGGCTGGTCTGGGGGAAGAGACCCAGTACTTC.

This chain joins TRBV2 and TRBJ2-3, with D hard to call. The CDR3 length is 16 residues. Germline lookup yields CDR1 SNHLY and CDR2 FYNNEI. V was cut by 0 bases and J by 2 bases, with 12 bases left in between. The DNA of the CDR3 is TGTGCCAGCAGTGAAGCGGCACTGGAGTACACAGATACGCAGTATTTT. Its protein product is CASSEAALEYTDTQYF.

This clone was seen a handful of times. The J gene is TRBJ2-7, the V gene TRBV6-5, with 8 bases that match TRBD2. Trimming cost V 0 bases and J 7 bases; bases outside gene matches: 5. CDR3 length: 14 residues. Germline V lookup: CDR1 MNHEY, CDR2 SVGAGI. The CDR3 region has the DNA TGTGCCAGCAGTTACTCGCCCCGGGGGGGGGAGCAGTACTTC. It codes for CASSYSPRGGEQYF.

This sequence joins TRBV10-3 and TRBJ1-4; 8 bases fit TRBD1. There are 15 residues in the CDR3. V gave up 4 bases and J gave up 5 bases; unmatched junction bases: 6. Germline lookup yields CDR1 ENHRY and CDR2 SYGVKD. As DNA, the CDR3 is TGTGCCATCAGTGGAGGACAGGGCCAGAATGAAAAACTGTTTTTT. This encodes CAISGGQGQNEKLFF.

In this sample, this clone turned up a few times. V is TRBV15 and J is TRBJ1-1, with a tentative D call TRBD1 (6 bases). The length of the CDR3 is 16 residues. The germline gives CDR1 LNHNV, CDR2 YYDKDF (reference sequence). Trimming took 1 base from V and 1 from J, leaving 13 bases between them. Here the CDR3 reads CATSRGPGTPNTEAFF. The CDR3 DNA reads as TGTGCCACCAGCAGAGGCCCCGGGACACCGAACACTGAAGCTTTCTTT.

This chain links TRBV6-6 with TRBJ1-2; 7 nucleotides line up with TRBD1. From germline, CDR1 is MNHNY and CDR2 SVGAGI (reference sequence). This CDR3 comprises 15 residues. The junction had 8 bases not matched to a gene; V was cut back by 7 bases and J by 0 bases. CDR3 residues: CASIPGQLTNYGYTF. The CDR3 DNA reads as TGTGCCAGCATCCCGGGACAGCTGACTAACTATGGCTACACCTTC.

The chain has TRBV28 and TRBJ1-5, with D maybe TRBD1 (5 bases). Germline lookup yields CDR1 MDHEN and CDR2 SYDVKM. This CDR3 has 12 residues. Trimming took off 6 bases at V and 6 bases at J, with 9 bases between the two ends. CDR3 nucleotides: TGTGCCAGCAGCCTTCAGGGTCAGCCCCAGCATTTT. Translation gives CASSLQGQPQHF.

The rearrangement uses TRBV14 and TRBJ2-5; 10 positions agree with TRBD2. J lost 5 bases, V lost 8 bases, and 5 bases had no gene match. The CDR3 spans 13 residues. From germline, CDR1 is SGHDN and CDR2 FVKESK. DNA for the CDR3: TGTGCCAGCTCCGGGACTAGCGCGGAGACCCAGTACTTC. Protein sequence: CASSGTSAETQYF.

The chain has TRBV2 and TRBJ2-7; 9 bases align to TRBD1. The CDR3 runs to 14 residues. Germline trimming cut 10 bases from V and 6 bases from J; bases unmatched to any gene: 13. The germline gives CDR1 SNHLY, CDR2 FYNNEI. The CDR3 DNA follows: TGTGCCAAAGCCCCGACAGGGGGATCGGCCGAGCAGTACTTC. Its translation is CAKAPTGGSAEQYF.

Details on this clone: The junction does not match germline at one end; this may be a read error. The chain recombines TRBV5-4 with TRBJ2-4, with 10 bases identical to TRBD2. CDR1 is SGHNT and CDR2 is YYREEE in the germline V gene (reference sequence). This CDR3 is 16 amino acids long. The CDR3 DNA is TGTGCCAGCAGCTTGGGAGGGACTAGCGCCAAAAACAGTCAGTACTTC. This translates into CASSLGGTSAKNSQYF. The full variable domain, in which reference TRBV5-4 and TRBJ2-4 provide the parts outside the CDR3, is ETGVTQSPTHLIKTRGQQVTLRCSSQSGHNTVSWYQQALGQGPQFIFQYYREEENGRGNFPPRFSGLQFPNYSSELNVNALELDDSALYLCASSLGGTSAKNSQYFGAGTRLSVL.

The J gene is TRBJ2-3, the V gene TRBV5-1; 9 bases line up with TRBD2. Losses at the gene ends were 0 bases for V and 4 bases for J; bases not matched to a gene: 9. The germline CDR1 and CDR2 sequences are SGHRS and YFSETQ. The CDR3 sequence is 17 residues long. The CDR3 coding sequence is TGCGCCAGCAGCTTGGGTGCTAGCGGGACAATGGCAGATACGCAGTATTTT. Protein: CASSLGASGTMADTQYF.

This chain connects TRBV7-2 to TRBJ2-3; TRBD1 aligns across 7 bases. The ends lost 1 base at V and 2 bases at J; junction bases unmatched: 6. The germline V gene encodes CDR1 SGHTA and CDR2 FQGNSA. The CDR3 runs 16 residues. CDR3 sequence (DNA): TGTGCCAGCAGCTTAGAGGGGGCCCGCCACACAGATACGCAGTATTTT. This codes for CASSLEGARHTDTQYF. Combining the CDR3 with reference TRBV7-2 and TRBJ2-3 gives the whole variable domain GAGVSQSPSNKVTEKGKDVELRCDPISGHTALYWYRQSLGQGLEFLIYFQGNSAPDKSGLPSDRFSAERTGGSVSTLTIQRTQQEDSAVYLCASSLEGARHTDTQYFGPGTRLTVL.

The chain carries TRBV7-2 and TRBJ2-7, with 8 bases identical to TRBD2. Germline lookup yields CDR1 SGHTA and CDR2 FQGNSA. The V segment lost 5 bases and the J segment 3 bases; nucleotides outside the gene matches: 6. There are 14 residues in the CDR3. The DNA of the CDR3 is TGTGCCAGCAGCCCGGGACTAGTCGACTACGAGCAGTACTTC. Encoded protein: CASSPGLVDYEQYF. The whole variable domain, remainder taken from reference TRBV7-2 and TRBJ2-7, is GAGVSQSPSNKVTEKGKDVELRCDPISGHTALYWYRQSLGQGLEFLIYFQGNSAPDKSGLPSDRFSAERTGGSVSTLTIQRTQQEDSAVYLCASSPGLVDYEQYFGPGTRLTVT.

This clone was seen a single time. The CDR3 DNA follows: TGTGCCAGCAGCCAAGCCCAGTGGCCCTACGAGCAGTACTTC. It encodes CASSQAQWPYEQYF. The chain is built from TRBV14 and TRBJ2-7; D unresolved. The germline V gene encodes CDR1 SGHDN and CDR2 FVKESK. V was cut by 1 base and J by 2 bases, with 9 bases left in between. The CDR3 length is 14 residues.

This clone appeared once. The chain combines TRBV27 with TRBJ1-5, with 9 bases fitting TRBD1. Germline CDR1 MNHEY, CDR2 SMNVEV (reference sequence). V was pared by 5 bases and J by 6 bases, with 5 bases of the junction left unmatched. The CDR3 runs 14 residues. CDR3 residues: CASSGDREGQPQHF. As DNA, the CDR3 is TGTGCCAGCAGTGGGGACAGGGAAGGTCAGCCCCAGCATTTT.

This clone was counted only a few times. The identical CDR3 is also encoded by other nucleotide sequences in the sample. The chain recombines TRBV5-4 with TRBJ1-2; D unresolved. The V gene's germline CDR1 is SGHNT and CDR2 YYREEE (reference sequence). The length of the CDR3 is 13 residues. Deletions cut 0 bases from V and 5 bases from J, with 8 bases between. The CDR3 bases are TGTGCCAGCAGCTTGGAGCAGACTTATGGCTACACCTTC. Translated: CASSLEQTYGYTF. Based on the CDR3 plus reference TRBV5-4 and TRBJ1-2, the full variable domain is ETGVTQSPTHLIKTRGQQVTLRCSSQSGHNTVSWYQQALGQGPQFIFQYYREEENGRGNFPPRFSGLQFPNYSSELNVNALELDDSALYLCASSLEQTYGYTFGSGTRLTVV.

J is TRBJ1-5 and V is TRBV6-1, with D uncertain. CDR3 length: 15 amino acids. In germline, CDR1 is MNHNS, CDR2 SASEGT. V was clipped by 4 bases and J by 1 base, with 11 bases between them. In nucleotides, the CDR3 is TGTGCCAGCAGTGGAGGAGGGCCAAGCAATCAGCCCCAGCATTTT. Protein sequence: CASSGGGPSNQPQHF.

In DNA form, the CDR3 reads TGTGCCAGCAGACCAACTAGCGGGGATAACACCGGGGAGCTGTTTTTT. Residues: CASRPTSGDNTGELFF. J is TRBJ2-2 and V is TRBV9, with TRBD2 matching 10 bases. Germline lookup yields CDR1 SGDLS and CDR2 YYNGEE. The CDR3 runs 16 residues. The V and J ends lost 5 bases and 2 bases, in that order; junction bases with no gene match: 6.

On this clone: Germline is not matched at one junction end, which may reflect a read error. This chain uses TRBV9 with TRBJ2-1, with 14 bases lining up with TRBD2. There are 16 residues in the CDR3. CDR1 SGDLS and CDR2 YYNGEE come from the germline V gene. The CDR3 region is CANSERGLAGVEEQFF. CDR3 in DNA: TGTGCCAACAGCGAGAGGGGACTAGCGGGGGTAGAAGAGCAGTTCTTC.

This clone was detected only once. The gene calls are TRBV5-1 and TRBJ1-1; 10 nucleotides match TRBD1. Germline V gene data show CDR1 as SGHRS and CDR2 as YFSETQ. The CDR3 length is 15 residues. The V and J ends lost 4 bases and 6 bases, in that order; junction bases with no gene match: 9. The CDR3 is CASSRTGGPVAEAFF. CDR3 nucleotide sequence: TGCGCCAGCAGCAGGACAGGGGGGCCGGTTGCTGAAGCTTTCTTT.

The chain carries TRBV29-1 and TRBJ1-1, with D possibly TRBD1 on 6 matching bases. The V and J ends lost 7 bases and 0 bases respectively, with 9 bases between them. Germline-derived CDR1 and CDR2 are SQVTM and ANQGSEA. The CDR3 sequence is 12 residues long. CDR3 sequence: CSGGGLNTEAFF. In DNA form, the CDR3 reads TGCAGCGGGGGGGGCCTGAACACTGAAGCTTTCTTT.

This clone was detected once. This chain uses TRBV5-5 with TRBJ1-1; D might be TRBD1 (6 bases). Trimming left V 1 base short and J 4 bases short, with 17 bases between. The germline gives CDR1 SGHKS, CDR2 YYEKEE (reference sequence). The CDR3 covers 16 residues. The CDR3 nucleotides read TGTGCCAGCAGCTTGAAAGGGTTCACAGGGAGCACTGAAGCTTTCTTT. It codes for CASSLKGFTGSTEAFF.

This clone was detected once. The CDR3 spells CASSPPAQGLETQYF. CDR3 DNA sequence: TGTGCCAGCTCACCACCCGCCCAGGGTTTGGAGACCCAGTACTTC. J is TRBJ2-5 and V is TRBV18; weak D call: TRBD1 (5 bases). Trimming took off 0 bases at V and 5 bases at J, with 13 bases between the two ends. The CDR3 is 15 residues long. CDR1 and CDR2 from the germline V gene are KGHSH and LQKENI.

CDR3 sequence: CASRQAGQETQYF. In nucleotides, the CDR3 is TGCGCCAGCCGACAAGCGGGCCAAGAGACCCAGTACTTC. The genes are TRBV5-1 and TRBJ2-5; tentatively, D is TRBD2 (6 bases). The CDR3 sequence is 13 residues long. V was pared by 7 bases and J by 1 base, with 11 bases between. The V gene's germline CDR1 is SGHRS and CDR2 YFSETQ.